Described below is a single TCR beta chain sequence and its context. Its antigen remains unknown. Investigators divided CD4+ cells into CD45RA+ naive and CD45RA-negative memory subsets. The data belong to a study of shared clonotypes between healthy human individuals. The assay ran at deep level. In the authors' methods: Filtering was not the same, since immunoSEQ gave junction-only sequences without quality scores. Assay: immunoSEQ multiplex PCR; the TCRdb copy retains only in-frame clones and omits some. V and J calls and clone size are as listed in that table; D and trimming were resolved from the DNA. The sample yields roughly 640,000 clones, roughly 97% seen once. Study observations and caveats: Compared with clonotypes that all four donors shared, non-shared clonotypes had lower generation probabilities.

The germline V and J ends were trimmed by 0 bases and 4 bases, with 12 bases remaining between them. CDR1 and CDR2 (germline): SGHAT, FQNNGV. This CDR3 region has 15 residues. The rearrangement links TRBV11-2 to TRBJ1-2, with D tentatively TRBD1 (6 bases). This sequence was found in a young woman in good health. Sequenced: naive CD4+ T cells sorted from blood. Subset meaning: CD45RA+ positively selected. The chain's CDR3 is CASSLDRTAGYGYTF. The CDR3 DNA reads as TGTGCCAGCAGCTTAGATCGGACAGCGGGCTATGGCTACACCTTC.